Sequencing of this TCR beta chain was carried out in a study of T cells in Graves' hyperthyroidism and ophthalmopathy (dated by TCRdb to between 2017 and 2020). Turning to the overall study: Peripheral blood samples were taken at initial diagnosis, before any treatment was given. To identify distinguishing TCR V-J signatures, a discovery cohort of 95 to 100 patients was used, comprising some 43 with Graves' ophthalmopathy and under 60 with stable Graves' hyperthyroidism. Whether ophthalmopathy could be predicted prospectively was tested in an independent validation cohort made up of about 20 hyperthyroidism patients plus 17 patients who later progressed to ophthalmopathy. The 100 or so discovery patients were randomly split 7:3 into training and test sets. The study also compared thyroid tissue and blood T-cell repertoires from about 6 Graves' hyperthyroidism patients. After blood sampling, hyperthyroidism patients were treated with methimazole at a starting dose of 30 mg daily, and ophthalmopathy patients were treated with high-dose intravenous methylprednisolone. According to the paper, TCR Vbeta CDR3 sequencing was carried out on roughly 130 peripheral blood samples, which came from 40 to 45 ophthalmopathy, under 80 hyperthyroidism and some 17 progressor patients.

Amplification of TCR beta CDR3 regions was carried out from RNA transcripts. For the first round of RT-PCR on the TCR CDR3, the HTBI primer set was used together with the Qiagen OneStep RT-PCR kit. A second multiplex PCR round built the libraries, followed by size selection and purification. Sequencing of the libraries was done on an Illumina HiSeq2000 using paired-end 100 bp reads. The authors' pipeline ran thus. Raw data were processed with SOAPnuke, discarding reads with adapters, uncalled bases, mean Phred below 15, or no exact constant-primer or identifier match. High-quality paired reads were merged with COPE v1.2.5, and unique nucleotide sequences were defined as clonotypes. MiTCR v1.1 was used to align the clonotypes against IMGT TRBV, TRBD and TRBJ reference segments. Analysis was restricted to V-J combinations with a frequency above 0.0001, which covered just over 98% of repertoires. A TCS score was defined as the ratio of F50 (clonal expansion) to E x V (chaos), with BLOSUM62-based TCRdist applied between CDR3 peptides within each V-J. Welch's t-statistics and random forest reduced approximately 520 V-J features to around 14, which were used in a naive Bayes classifier (R e1071). TCRdb reran the public reads through fastp at Q25 and MiXCR, keeping productive beta chains. Each entry merges the rows of one CDR3 protein and shows their most common DNA and genes. These V and J calls rely on TCRdb rather than the paper's analysis. The sample records more than 500,000 distinct CDR3 sequences, 15% to 20% of which are singletons. The ten biggest clones cover approximately 3.8% of the sample.

Broad study findings and their caveats: In validation, progression to ophthalmopathy was predicted by the model with 70% to 71% sensitivity and 72.22% specificity, a median of about 6.4 months before onset. A model built on a 13 V-J signature distinguished ophthalmopathy from stable hyperthyroidism, reaching 85% to 90% sensitivity and about 81% specificity in cross-validation and 80%/75% in testing. Sample size was not statistically predetermined, and investigators were not blinded to group allocation. Most expanded thyroid clonotypes (frequency above 0.001) were also detected in blood, a finding suggesting that blood repertoires may reflect thyroid immune responses.

A patient counted as having stable Graves' hyperthyroidism if no progression to ophthalmopathy occurred over 18 months of follow-up. Hyperthyroidism patients were newly diagnosed, had a disease duration of under 2 months, and were aged 18 to 65 years. Exclusion was applied to patients with uncontrolled infections, other autoimmune diseases, pregnancy or lactation. Diagnoses were established on the basis of clinical symptoms, serum thyroxine and TRAb, thyroid ultrasound, and orbital computed tomography. PBMCs were isolated from 7.5 to 10 ml of fresh peripheral blood by Ficoll-Paque density gradient centrifugation. Trizol reagent was used to extract total RNA, and RNA quality was then checked on an Agilent 2100 Bioanalyzer. This clonotype was seen at least ten times. The clone's antigen remains unknown. Qualities for individual bases were not recorded, and no much larger clone is one base off. CDR1 is given as MNHEY and CDR2 as SVGEGT, both from the germline V gene. V sheds 2 bases and J sheds 7 bases, leaving 8 bases between their ends. Counted from cysteine to phenylalanine, this CDR3 has 12 amino acids. Kept here is only the CDR3 DNA, which spans 36 bases and is read in frame from base 1.

The receptor comes from a woman aged 25-40 years with Graves' hyperthyroidism. The V gene is TRBV6-2 or TRBV6-3 and the J gene is TRBJ2-5; the D gene is unclear. The sample consisted of blood. The CDR3 is CASSYLWRTQYF. Read as DNA, the sequence is TGTGCCAGCAGTTACCTGTGGAGGACCCAGTACTTC.